The entry below gives a single T cell receptor (beta chain) sequence along with its context. Its antigen is currently unknown. This sample was taken from a study of T cell responses to AZD1222 COVID-19 vaccine. Across the study: Pooled together were second doses at about 4 or about 12 weeks. Study-wide results and limits: The span of vaccine-associated CD4 TCRs extended across spike, with dominance at 160-218 and 743-854. The donor cohort was predominantly white British with a female majority, and clonal diversity may have been underestimated. Reportedly, nearly half the spike-specific TCRs target unmutated variant regions.

Libraries were prepared by immunoSEQ multiplex PCR; TCRdb keeps only in-frame clonotypes and omits some of them. The data hold 130,000 to 150,000 clones, with about nine tenths observed a single time. The CDR3 covers 14 residues. Trimming shortened V by 1 base and J by 5 bases, and 12 bases separated the two germline ends. Germline CDR1 SGHTA, CDR2 FQGNSA. V usage is TRBV7-2 and J usage is TRBJ2-7, with D possibly matching TRBD2 (6 bases). The clonotype was recovered from an adult in good health. The source was peripheral blood, collected on day 0 of AZD1222 vaccination. The CDR3 region is CASSLGGVGNEQYF. Written as DNA, the CDR3 is TGTGCCAGCAGCTTAGGGGGGGTTGGGAACGAGCAGTACTTC. The complete variable domain, with remaining parts taken from reference TRBV7-2 and TRBJ2-7, reads GAGVSQSPSNKVTEKGKDVELRCDPISGHTALYWYRQSLGQGLEFLIYFQGNSAPDKSGLPSDRFSAERTGGSVSTLTIQRTQQEDSAVYLCASSLGGVGNEQYFGPGTRLTVT.